This T cell receptor beta chain appears in the sequencing data of a study of blood T cells in healthy people across ages. CDR1 and CDR2 (germline): DFQATT, SNEGSKA (reference sequence). CDR3 length equals 15 residues. V lost 4 bases to trimming and J lost 7 bases; unmatched junction nucleotides: 9. This clonotype was counted a few times. PBMCs, at least 6.5 million per sample, were isolated. For the second PCR, which ran for roughly 7 to 11 cycles, a sample-barcoded 5' primer and a J-beta primer mix were used. TCRdb independently ran MiXCR on the 5' RACE reads; one entry per CDR3 protein. The repertoire has some 1.7 million distinct CDR3 sequences, approximately 28% of them found once; the top ten carry about 8%.

The chain recombines TRBV20-1 with TRBJ2-5; TRBD2 matches 13 bases. The sample consisted of blood. The sequence derives from a woman younger than 45 in good health. CDR3 protein: CSATTSGGSEWTQYF. In nucleotides, the CDR3 is TGCAGTGCTACGACTAGCGGGGGGTCTGAGTGGACCCAGTACTTC.